Each of the 13 T cell receptor beta chains below was sequenced from the same sample in a study of neurological immune-mediated disorders. MiXCR was run by TCRdb on the 5' RACE reads, yielding one entry per CDR3 protein. The sample includes tens of thousands of distinct CDR3 sequences, about 6% of them seen just once. The sequencing input was CD4+ T cells from blood. Receptor source: a woman aged 40 to 50 in good health.

Many counts were recorded for this clonotype. The V and J genes are TRBV15 and TRBJ2-3; D gene uncertain. Trimming took off 1 base at V and 3 bases at J, with 8 bases between the two ends. The germline V gene has CDR1 LNHNV and CDR2 YYDKDF (reference sequence). CDR3 size: 14 residues. CDR3 sequence: CATSRGGITDTQYF. CDR3 DNA sequence: TGTGCCACCAGCAGAGGCGGAATTACAGATACGCAGTATTTT.

This clonotype was counted many times. The chain links TRBV6-6 to TRBJ1-5; 7 bases are a match to TRBD1. J lost 4 bases, V lost 2 bases, and 8 bases had no gene match. The length of the CDR3 is 16 residues. Germline values: CDR1 MNHNY, CDR2 SVGAGI (reference sequence). The CDR3 is CASSYAERGRNQPQHF. For the CDR3, the DNA is TGTGCCAGCAGTTACGCCGAGAGGGGGCGGAATCAGCCCCAGCATTTT.

This clonotype was counted only a few times. The CDR3 coding sequence is TGTGCCAGCAGCGGTTCTCTAGCAGACTCAAATACGCAGTATTTT. Translation: CASSGSLADSNTQYF. This chain joins TRBV9 and TRBJ2-3, with a tentative D call TRBD2 (5 bases). The germline gives CDR1 SGDLS, CDR2 YYNGEE. Trimming cost V 3 bases and J 7 bases, with 18 bases left between them. This CDR3 contains 15 residues.

This clonotype was seen ten or more times. This sequence joins TRBV10-1 and TRBJ2-1; 10 nucleotides align to TRBD2. The CDR3 has 14 amino acids. With V trimmed by 4 bases and J by 9 bases, 6 bases remained unmatched. CDR1 and CDR2 (germline): WNHNN, SYGVQD (reference sequence). The CDR3 DNA follows: TGCGCCAGCAGTGGTGGACTAGCGGCCGCTGAGCAGTTCTTC. As protein: CASSGGLAAAEQFF.

Many counts were recorded for this clonotype. The chain couples TRBV19 to TRBJ1-2; a weak D match, TRBD1 (5 bases). V was cut by 3 bases and J by 8 bases, with 10 bases left in between. The germline gives CDR1 LNHDA, CDR2 SQIVND (reference sequence). The CDR3 extends over 12 amino acids. CDR3 protein: CASSIPREGYTF. CDR3 nucleotide sequence: TGTGCCAGTAGTATTCCCAGGGAAGGCTACACCTTC.

This clonotype was seen at least ten times. The chain joins TRBV27 to TRBJ1-5; D possibly corresponds to TRBD1 (6 bases). This CDR3 region has 17 residues. V shed 8 bases and J shed 2 bases, with 22 bases lying between them. Germline V gives CDR1 MNHEY, CDR2 SMNVEV (reference sequence). CDR3 bases: TGTGCCAGCTCCCCTAGGGCAGGGGACGTCGGCAATCAGCCCCAGCATTTT. Its protein product is CASSPRAGDVGNQPQHF.

In its sample, this clonotype was seen many times. The chain carries TRBV5-1 and TRBJ2-3; TRBD2 agrees at 8 bases. Trimming removed 0 bases from V and 1 base from J; junction bases left unmatched: 4. The CDR3 totals 16 residues. Germline values: CDR1 SGHRS, CDR2 YFSETQ. In nucleotides, the CDR3 is TGCGCCAGCAGCTTGGAACGGGGGGGGGGCACAGATACGCAGTATTTT. This gives the protein CASSLERGGGTDTQYF.

This clonotype was observed at least ten times. The chain joins TRBV7-2 to TRBJ1-4; D gene unclear. CDR1 is SGHTA and CDR2 is FQGNSA in the germline V gene. Trimming stripped 2 bases from V and 0 bases from J, with 7 bases between. This CDR3 is built from 15 residues. CDR3 in DNA: TGTGCCAGCAGCTTAACAGCTGCAACTAATGAAAAACTGTTTTTT. Protein: CASSLTAATNEKLFF.

This clonotype has a count of ten or more. The genes are TRBV6-4 and TRBJ1-1, with a tentative D call TRBD1 (5 bases). CDR3 size: 20 residues. The germline V gene has CDR1 MRHNA and CDR2 SNTAGT. Deletions cut 8 bases from V and 3 bases from J, with 34 bases between. CDR3 in amino acids: CASAVTSSGWTKVGYTEAFF. For the CDR3, the DNA is TGTGCCAGCGCAGTGACATCGTCAGGGTGGACCAAGGTGGGGTACACTGAAGCTTTCTTT.

This clonotype has at least ten counts. V is TRBV20-1 and J is TRBJ1-6; D gene uncertain. Trimming cost V 3 bases and J 11 bases, with 8 bases left between them. Looked up from germline, CDR1 is DFQATT and CDR2 is SNEGSKA (reference sequence). There are 11 residues in the CDR3. Here the CDR3 reads CSARGGTPLHF. The CDR3 DNA reads TGCAGTGCTAGGGGCGGGACACCCCTCCACTTT.

Many counts were recorded for this clonotype. CDR3 region: CSAGQGKAEAFF. The CDR3 DNA follows: TGCAGTGCTGGACAGGGGAAGGCTGAAGCTTTCTTT. The chain recombines TRBV20-1 with TRBJ1-1; TRBD1 agrees at 9 bases. This CDR3 comprises 12 residues. CDR1 is DFQATT and CDR2 is SNEGSKA in the germline V gene (reference sequence). After removal of 5 bases from V and 6 bases from J, the junction contained 4 bases not matched to a gene.

In its sample, this clonotype was seen many times. The CDR3 is CASSSWTGANTEAFF. CDR3 in DNA: TGTGCCAGCAGCTCGTGGACAGGGGCGAACACTGAAGCTTTCTTT. The chain uses TRBV7-2 and TRBJ1-1; 9 bases are shared with TRBD1. V was clipped by 4 bases and J by 1 base; unmatched bases: 4. There are 15 residues in the CDR3. The germline V gene has CDR1 SGHTA and CDR2 FQGNSA.

Ten or more counts support this clonotype. The chain recombines TRBV28 with TRBJ1-2; 10 positions match TRBD1. The V gene end was trimmed by 6 bases and the J gene end by 7 bases; junction bases not matched to a gene: 8. The CDR3 loop spans 14 amino acids. In germline, CDR1 is MDHEN, CDR2 SYDVKM. The CDR3 DNA reads as TGTGCCAGCAGCCTGGACAGGGGGAAGTCTGGCTACACCTTC. Translated: CASSLDRGKSGYTF.